The 26 T cell receptor beta chains listed next were all sequenced from one sample in a study of cytomegalovirus exposure and HLA in healthy donors. Primers for the PCR totalled 60 Vbeta and 13 Jbeta. Profiled with immunoSEQ multiplex PCR; TCRdb holds only in-frame clones, not every one. The repertoire consists of 160,000 or so clones, with 80% occurring once and the leading ten covering around a tenth. Source material: PBMCs. These receptors were obtained from a man aged 18 to 35 in good health and CMV-seropositive.

The CDR3 loop reads CASSGQREGRADTQYF. CDR3 nucleotides: TGTGCCAGCAGTGGCCAGCGGGAGGGCCGCGCAGATACGCAGTATTTT. The rearrangement links TRBV2 to TRBJ2-3; 10 bases match TRBD2. CDR1 is SNHLY, CDR2 FYNNEI, per germline. V lost 4 bases, J lost 4 bases, and 8 bases stayed unmatched. The CDR3 covers 16 residues. Full variable domain (missing parts from reference TRBV2 and TRBJ2-3): EPEVTQTPSHQVTQMGQEVILRCVPISNHLYFYWYRQILGQKVEFLVSFYNNEISEKSEIFDDQFSVERPDGSNFTLKIRSTKLEDSAMYFCASSGQREGRADTQYFGPGTRLTVL.

V gene TRBV6-5 combines with J gene TRBJ2-2; TRBD1 is a possible D gene (6 bases). This CDR3 contains 12 residues. Per germline, CDR1 MNHEY and CDR2 SVGAGI. The V and J ends lost 8 bases and 6 bases respectively, with 10 bases between them. CDR3 region: CASAQGAGELFF. The DNA of the CDR3 is TGTGCCAGCGCACAGGGTGCCGGGGAGCTGTTTTTT.

The chain has TRBV7-9 and TRBJ1-1, with D possibly being TRBD1 (5 bases). The CDR3 totals 14 residues. Per germline, CDR1 SEHNR and CDR2 FQNEAQ (reference sequence). V was trimmed by 1 base and J by 7 bases, leaving 13 bases between them. The chain's CDR3 is CASSLETGLDEAFF. DNA for the CDR3: TGTGCCAGCAGCTTAGAAACAGGCTTGGATGAAGCTTTCTTT.

The chain combines TRBV7-8 with TRBJ2-5; weak D call: TRBD2 (6 bases). V lost 5 bases to trimming and J lost 2 bases, with 15 bases between them. CDR1 and CDR2 from the germline V gene are SGHVS and FQNEAQ. There are 15 residues in the CDR3. This chain's CDR3 is CASSRNRGMQETQYF. CDR3 DNA: TGTGCCAGCAGCCGGAACCGGGGGATGCAAGAGACCCAGTACTTC.

J is TRBJ1-1 and V is TRBV6-6; D is unresolved. This CDR3 spans 11 amino acids. V dropped 6 bases and J dropped 0 bases, with 2 bases sitting between them. Germline CDR1 MNHNY, CDR2 SVGAGI (reference sequence). CDR3 nucleotides: TGTGCCAGCAGCGTGAACACTGAAGCTTTCTTT. Encoded protein: CASSVNTEAFF.

This clone has only one observation. The chain joins TRBV6-5 to TRBJ2-1, with 8 positions matching TRBD1. CDR1 is MNHEY, CDR2 SVGAGI, per germline. The J segment lost 4 bases and the V segment lost 6 bases, leaving 8 bases of the junction unmatched. This CDR3 has 15 residues. The CDR3 nucleotides read TGTGCCAGCAGAACCACAGGGGGAGGTTACAATGAGCAGTTCTTC. Residues: CASRTTGGGYNEQFF.

The J gene is TRBJ2-1, the V gene TRBV30; D gene unclear. V lost 3 bases to trimming and J lost 2 bases, with 8 bases between them. The CDR3 sequence is 13 residues long. Looked up from germline, CDR1 is GTSNPN and CDR2 is SVGIG (reference sequence). The chain's CDR3 is CAWSYHTYNEQFF. CDR3 sequence (DNA): TGTGCCTGGAGCTACCATACCTACAATGAGCAGTTCTTC. The full variable domain, in which reference TRBV30 and TRBJ2-1 provide the parts outside the CDR3, is SQTIHQWPATLVQPVGSPLSLECTVEGTSNPNLYWYRQAAGRGLQLLFYSVGIGQISSEVPQNLSASRPQDRQFILSSKKLLLSDSGFYLCAWSYHTYNEQFFGPGTRLTVL.

This chain connects TRBV25-1 to TRBJ2-3; no clear D gene. The CDR3 contains 14 residues. Trimming cost V 0 bases and J 3 bases, with 7 bases left between them. The germline CDR1 and CDR2 sequences are MGHDK and SYGVNS. In DNA, the CDR3 is TGTGCCAGCAGTGAATATCGGTGGACAGATACGCAGTATTTT. Its protein product is CASSEYRWTDTQYF.

The chain has TRBV27 and TRBJ1-5; no firm D call. Trimming shortened V by 1 base and J by 1 base, and 8 bases separated the two germline ends. Germline lookup yields CDR1 MNHEY and CDR2 SMNVEV (reference sequence). This CDR3 contains 15 residues. CDR3 region: CASSLLEQSNQPQHF. The CDR3 DNA is TGTGCCAGCAGTTTATTAGAACAGAGCAATCAGCCCCAGCATTTT.

The chain recombines TRBV6-1 with TRBJ2-1; tentatively, D is TRBD1 (5 bases). The CDR3 sequence is 13 residues long. Germline-derived CDR1 and CDR2 are MNHNS and SASEGT. V dropped 7 bases and J dropped 4 bases, with 11 bases sitting between them. CDR3 coding DNA: TGTGCCAGCACTTACAGGTCTTACAATGAGCAGTTCTTC. Translating it yields CASTYRSYNEQFF.

The chain recombines TRBV6-1 with TRBJ1-1, with D unclear. From germline, CDR1 is MNHNS and CDR2 SASEGT. V lost 7 bases, J lost 4 bases, and 13 bases lay in between. This CDR3 has 13 amino acids. This CDR3 is CASTRPVGTEAFF. The CDR3 DNA follows: TGTGCCAGCACCAGGCCGGTGGGCACTGAAGCTTTCTTT.

V and J are TRBV15 and TRBJ1-2; D possibly corresponds to TRBD1 (5 bases). Germline V gives CDR1 LNHNV, CDR2 YYDKDF (reference sequence). The CDR3 contains 15 residues. V lost 3 bases and J lost 0, with 11 bases in between. CDR3 residues: CATSSPQGSNYGYTF. The DNA for the CDR3 is TGTGCCACCAGCAGTCCTCAGGGTTCTAACTATGGCTACACCTTC.

This chain joins TRBV30 and TRBJ1-2; D is perhaps TRBD1 (5 bases). Trimming pared 2 bases from V and 1 base from J, leaving 11 bases between. The CDR3 length is 14 residues. Germline V gene lookup returns CDR1 GTSNPN and CDR2 SVGIG (reference sequence). The CDR3 bases are TGTGCCTGGAGTAACTACAGGCTTAACTATGGCTACACCTTC. It encodes CAWSNYRLNYGYTF.

V and J are TRBV5-1 and TRBJ2-3; D gene ambiguous. Trimming left V 4 bases short and J 0 bases short, with 9 bases between. The germline V gene encodes CDR1 SGHRS and CDR2 YFSETQ. The CDR3 is made up of 14 amino acids. CDR3 residues: CASSALGSTDTQYF. CDR3 bases: TGCGCCAGCAGCGCCCTGGGCAGCACAGATACGCAGTATTTT.

As concerns this clone: The conserved final phenylalanine or tryptophan is absent from the CDR3, which likely points to a read error. CDR3 in DNA: TGTGCCAGCAGCTTGTTTCCAGGGGCGAATTCACCCCTCCACCTT. This gives the protein CASSLFPGANSPLHL. V and J are TRBV5-4 and TRBJ1-6, with D possibly matching TRBD1 (6 bases). The germline V gene has CDR1 SGHNT and CDR2 YYREEE (reference sequence). This CDR3 has 15 amino acids. V shed 1 base and J shed 7 bases, with 12 bases lying between them.

This chain connects TRBV10-3 to TRBJ1-1; a weak D match, TRBD1 (6 bases). V was shortened by 8 bases and J by 5 bases, with 15 bases between the two germline ends. The CDR3 has 13 amino acids. The germline V gene has CDR1 ENHRY and CDR2 SYGVKD. This CDR3 is CAISAGEGTEAFF. CDR3 in DNA: TGTGCCATCTCTGCAGGGGAAGGGACTGAAGCTTTCTTT.

This clone has more than one count but fewer than ten. V is TRBV20-1 and J is TRBJ1-1; maybe TRBD1 (5 bases). From germline, CDR1 is DFQATT and CDR2 SNEGSKA (reference sequence). The V gene lost 6 bases and the J gene lost 9 bases, with 14 bases spanning the gap. The length of the CDR3 is 11 residues. The CDR3 sequence is CSAPQGLKAFF. In DNA, the CDR3 is TGCAGTGCGCCGCAGGGACTCAAAGCTTTCTTT.

The J gene is TRBJ2-1, the V gene TRBV9; D may be TRBD2 (6 bases). V was clipped by 9 bases and J by 7 bases, with 23 bases between them. The CDR3 sequence is 15 residues long. Germline V gene lookup returns CDR1 SGDLS and CDR2 YYNGEE. CDR3 nucleotides: TGTGCCATCCGCTACGGGGTCTTGGGGGGAAATGAGCAGTTCTTC. Its translation: CAIRYGVLGGNEQFF.

This clone was observed a few times. The gene calls are TRBV27 and TRBJ1-5; 7 nucleotides align to TRBD1. This CDR3 contains 16 residues. Germline V gene data show CDR1 as MNHEY and CDR2 as SMNVEV (reference sequence). The V and J ends lost 6 bases and 2 bases, in that order; junction bases with no gene match: 10. The CDR3 is CASRPRQGMGNQPQHF. CDR3 DNA sequence: TGTGCCAGCAGGCCAAGACAGGGAATGGGCAATCAGCCCCAGCATTTT.

The CDR3 here is CASSVTRDSEAFF. CDR3 DNA: TGTGCCAGCAGCGTAACCCGCGACAGTGAAGCTTTCTTT. V usage is TRBV9 and J usage is TRBJ1-1, with D perhaps matching TRBD1 (5 bases). CDR1 is SGDLS, CDR2 YYNGEE, per germline. This CDR3 has 13 residues. Trimming pared 1 base from V and 7 bases from J, leaving 11 bases between.

The chain is built from TRBV7-9 and TRBJ1-4, with a possible D match to TRBD1 (5 bases). This CDR3 spans 15 amino acids. Trimming cost V 6 bases and J 6 bases, with 17 bases left between them. Looked up from germline, CDR1 is SEHNR and CDR2 is FQNEAQ (reference sequence). The CDR3 nucleotides read TGTGCCAGCAGGGGATCACAGGCGAGCCATGAAAAACTGTTTTTT. Amino acid sequence: CASRGSQASHEKLFF.

J is TRBJ2-5 and V is TRBV4-1, with D tentatively TRBD2 (7 bases). The length of the CDR3 is 19 residues. Germline V lookup: CDR1 MGHRA, CDR2 YSYEKL. V was clipped by 2 bases and J by 4 bases, with 26 bases between them. CDR3 DNA sequence: TGCGCCAGCAGCCAACCTCTGGGGGGGGCCAGGGATGAGCGAGAGACCCAGTACTTC. The encoded protein is CASSQPLGGARDERETQYF.

V usage is TRBV19 and J usage is TRBJ1-2; D gene ambiguous. The germline V gene has CDR1 LNHDA and CDR2 SQIVND (reference sequence). The length of the CDR3 is 15 residues. The germline V and J ends were trimmed by 7 bases and 1 base, with 16 bases remaining between them. Written as DNA, the CDR3 is TGTGCCAGTACCACACCTAGCACGTTTAACTATGGCTACACCTTC. As protein: CASTTPSTFNYGYTF.

This clone was picked up one time. The J gene is TRBJ1-1, the V gene TRBV5-1; 8 bases agree with TRBD1. V lost 5 bases, J lost 5 bases, and 8 bases stayed unmatched. The CDR3 is made up of 14 amino acids. Per germline, CDR1 SGHRS and CDR2 YFSETQ. This chain's CDR3 is CASREGQGSTEAFF. The CDR3 coding sequence is TGCGCCAGCAGAGAAGGACAGGGTAGTACTGAAGCTTTCTTT.

The chain joins TRBV4-1 to TRBJ2-1; the match to TRBD2 covers 8 bases. V lost 6 bases to trimming and J lost 0 bases; unmatched junction nucleotides: 4. The CDR3 is 15 amino acids. Per germline, CDR1 MGHRA and CDR2 YSYEKL. CDR3 sequence reads: CASRTSDSSYNEQFF. The CDR3 bases are TGCGCCAGCAGGACTAGCGATAGCTCCTACAATGAGCAGTTCTTC.

The J gene is TRBJ1-5, the V gene TRBV12-2; the table's D call, TRBD1, has no DNA check behind it. TRBV12-2 is termed a pseudogene. The CDR3 contains 15 residues. CDR3 sequence reads: CASRLVSPGYQPQHF. The CDR3 nucleotides are TGTGCAAGTCGCTTAGTGAGTCCAGGGTATCAGCCCCAGCATTTT.